Listed below are T cell receptor beta chains from one sample, sequenced in a study of shared clonotypes between healthy human individuals. This table comes from immunoSEQ multiplex PCR, and its TCRdb copy is limited to in-frame clones, with some not included. The sample records a few million clones, around 95% being singletons. Sequencing used naive CD8+ T cells from PBMCs. These receptors originate from a young man in good health. Some clones in this sample may be carry-over from other donors' samples. The CDR3 runs from the conserved cysteine through the conserved F or W. The D gene is left open where the match is weak.

d_gene	v_gene	j_gene	CDR3nt	CDR3aa
TRBD1	TRBV7-9	TRBJ2-5	TGTGCCAGCAGCTTGGGGGACAGGGGGCAAACTTATAAAGAGACCCAGTACTTC	CASSLGDRGQTYKETQYF
NA	TRBV12-5	TRBJ2-3	TGTGCTAGTGGTTTACCCCGGGGAGACGCCAGGTTCACGCAGTATTTT	CASGLPRGDARFTQYF
NA	TRBV29-1	TRBJ2-7	TGCAGCGTTGCCGGGGACTCCTACGAGCAGTACTTC	CSVAGDSYEQYF
TRBD2	TRBV7-8	TRBJ2-3	TGTGCCAGCAGCTATGTCCTAGCGGGAGGGATTAGCACAGATACGCAGTATTTT	CASSYVLAGGISTDTQYF
NA	TRBV6-5	TRBJ2-7	TGTGCCAGCAGTTACTCCAAGGGGATACGGTCCTACGAGCAGTACTTC	CASSYSKGIRSYEQYF
NA	TRBV2	TRBJ2-2	TGTGCCAGCACCCCCAGACCGAACACCGGGGAGCTGTTTTTT	CASTPRPNTGELFF
TRBD1	TRBV29-1	TRBJ1-2	TGCAGCGTGGAGACAGGGTTGGATGGCTACACCTTC	CSVETGLDGYTF
NA	TRBV4-3	TRBJ1-1	TGCGCCAGCAGCCAAGATCGTCAGGGAAGCACTGAAGCTTTCTTT	CASSQDRQGSTEAFF
NA	TRBV11-2	TRBJ2-5	TGTGCCAGCAGCCTTGGGATAACAGGGAACCAAGAGACCCAGTACTTC	CASSLGITGNQETQYF
NA	TRBV25-1	TRBJ1-2	TGTGCCAGCAGCGCTGGGCGCAACTATGGCTACACCTTC	CASSAGRNYGYTF